The 8 T cell receptor beta chains reported below all come from one sample, sequenced in a study of Ad26.COV2.S vaccination and SARS-CoV-2 variants. Treatment denoted: 19 received Ad26.COV2.S at low or high dose, single or two shots; a few received placebo; per-sample allocation not given. Samples came from day 63 after the first vaccine or placebo injection. Sequencing used immunoSEQ multiplex PCR; TCRdb keeps in-frame clones, though not all of them. The repertoire holds about 450,000 clones, with 89% as singletons. The specimen was peripheral blood, collected in a trial of Ad26.COV2.S vaccine versus placebo. Receptors originate from a person aged 18-65 years who received the Ad26.COV2.S COVID-19 vaccine or a placebo.

The chain employs TRBV5-1 and TRBJ2-1; TRBD1 might be the D (7 bases). The CDR3 runs to 16 residues. Trimming shortened V by 5 bases and J by 4 bases, and 19 bases separated the two germline ends. The germline V gene encodes CDR1 SGHRS and CDR2 YFSETQ. CDR3 DNA sequence: TGCGCCAGCAGTGGCTACAGGGGAGGTGGGTACAATGAGCAGTTCTTC. This encodes CASSGYRGGGYNEQFF.

The rearrangement uses TRBV24-1 and TRBJ1-2; D may be TRBD1 (6 bases). Trimming removed 4 bases at V and 6 bases at J, with 17 bases between. CDR1 and CDR2 (germline): KGHDR, SFDVKD. The CDR3 is 15 residues long. CDR3 amino acids: CATSDPGEGVNGYTF. CDR3 bases: TGTGCCACCAGTGACCCCGGGGAGGGGGTGAATGGCTACACCTTC.

This chain uses TRBV7-8 with TRBJ2-7; D may correspond to TRBD1 or TRBD2 (6 bases each). Germline CDR1 and CDR2: SGHVS and FQNEAQ. The V and J ends lost 2 bases and 1 base respectively, with 15 bases between them. The CDR3 consists of 16 residues. The CDR3 sequence is CASSLLGQGGSYEQYV. Here the CDR3 DNA reads TGTGCCAGCAGCTTATTGGGCCAAGGGGGGTCCTACGAGCAGTACGTC.

CDR3: CATRDHGTGVWETQYF. As DNA, the CDR3 is TGTGCCACCAGGGACCACGGGACAGGGGTTTGGGAGACCCAGTACTTC. The V call is TRBV6-6, the J call TRBJ2-5; the match to TRBD1 covers 10 bases. The germline V gene encodes CDR1 MNHNY and CDR2 SVGAGI (reference sequence). The trim removed 10 bases at V and 5 bases at J, leaving 16 bases unmatched. CDR3 length: 16 residues.

This sequence joins TRBV19 and TRBJ1-2; 9 nucleotides align to TRBD1. Germline-derived CDR1 and CDR2 are LNHDA and SQIVND (reference sequence). This CDR3 is built from 17 residues. V trimming: 8 bases; J trimming: 7 bases; junction bases outside the gene matches: 20. This CDR3 reads CASSRGTGSGIRFGYTF. CDR3 DNA: TGTGCCAGTTCTCGGGGGACAGGGAGCGGGATTCGCTTTGGCTACACCTTC.

The chain combines TRBV9 with TRBJ1-2, with unresolved D. Germline V gene data show CDR1 as SGDLS and CDR2 as YYNGEE. Between the trimmed V and J ends, which lost 5 bases and 7 bases, there was a span of 12 bases. This CDR3 spans 12 amino acids. CDR3 coding DNA: TGTGCCAGCAGACAAGGCTTTGCTGGCTACACCTTC. Amino acid sequence: CASRQGFAGYTF.

On this clone: Because the CDR3's place on the DNA is in doubt, the DNA is left out and the CDR3 is given as listed by TCRdb. J is TRBJ1-5 and V is TRBV19. Ends included, the CDR3 has 14 residues. CDR1 and CDR2 (germline): LNHDA, SQIVND (reference sequence). The CDR3 region is CASTSGERLQPQHF.

The chain employs TRBV10-3 and TRBJ2-3, with 9 positions matching TRBD1. CDR3 length: 12 residues. Unmatched junction bases numbered 3, after V lost 10 bases and J lost 4 bases. Germline V lookup: CDR1 ENHRY, CDR2 SYGVKD. The CDR3 bases are TGTGCCACCCGGGACAGGGCAGATACGCAGTATTTT. Encoded protein: CATRDRADTQYF.